The source of this TCR beta chain is a study of CD8+ T cells in alopecia areata. Notes on the study in general: Higher clonality was seen in lesional scalp than in normal scalp, especially in alopecia totalis/universalis.

With respect to this clone: The antigen is undetermined.

Germline values: CDR1 GTSNPN, CDR2 SVGIG (reference sequence). V gave up 0 bases and J gave up 9 bases, with 15 bases separating them. The CDR3 extends over 13 amino acids. Extracted RNA was reverse transcribed, and the resulting cDNA served as sequencing template. The table came from immunoSEQ multiplex PCR; TCRdb's copy has only in-frame clones and leaves some out. Among 150,000 to 200,000 clones listed, less than 80% were seen once. The receptor comes from a human donor with alopecia areata. This chain uses TRBV30 with TRBJ2-7, with no clear D. This sample comprised CD8+ T cells sorted from blood, obtained at week 0. This CDR3 is CAWSVLTPGWQYF. The CDR3 nucleotides read TGTGCCTGGAGTGTTCTCACTCCCGGGTGGCAGTACTTC.